This TCR beta chain was profiled in a study of cytomegalovirus exposure and HLA in healthy donors. On the study more broadly: Out of about 190 million T cells, an earlier analysis found fewer than 140 million unique TCR beta sequences in total. Early on, a data release was issued that held 85 million to 95 million unique TCRs from HLA-typed donors. The study, taken as a whole, reports: The records held CMV serostatus as the only immune exposure information.

About this clone: Its matching antigen is unknown.

Despite likely unrecorded immune exposures, the donors were nominally healthy at the time of sampling. PCR amplification relied on 60 Vbeta primers (plus 13 Jbeta primers). Assay used: immunoSEQ multiplex PCR; TCRdb lists only in-frame clones, some missing. Of about 180,000 clones detected, about four fifths appear once; the ten largest clones hold about 4.9%. Trimming removed 5 bases from V and 2 bases from J, with 11 bases in between. This CDR3 has 14 residues. Germline-derived CDR1 and CDR2 are SGHRS and YFSETQ. V gene TRBV5-1 combines with J gene TRBJ1-3, with a weak D call TRBD1 (5 bases). The TCR comes from a girl aged 10-17 years in good health and CMV-seropositive. The sequencing input was PBMCs. The CDR3 loop is CASRIGGPGNTIYF. In DNA form, the CDR3 reads TGCGCCAGCAGAATCGGGGGTCCTGGAAACACCATATATTTT.